Below, one T cell receptor (beta chain) is given with its context. No antigen is known for it. The data were taken from a study of PD-L1 blockade in urothelial cancer. The overall study: Bladder-origin urothelial cancer in males described about 90% of the 29 patients. Once treatment had started, blood was analyzed at 3 weeks (second dose) and again at 6 weeks. Findings of the study overall: Better survival was predicted by below-median pretreatment blood TCR clonality.

Here immunoSEQ multiplex PCR was the method, and the copy in TCRdb shows in-frame clones only, minus some. Of around 35,000 clones detected, approximately 80% appear once; the ten largest clones hold 18%. Every patient provided from 1 to 8 samples, collected pretreatment and on-treatment. The source is a man between 60 and 75 years old with urothelial cancer. Sequencing was performed on PBMCs, taken around atezolizumab (anti-PD-L1) treatment.

The CDR3: CSVAASDTDTQYF. CDR3 nucleotides: TGCAGCGTTGCGGCAAGCGACACAGATACGCAGTATTTT. The rearrangement links TRBV29-1 to TRBJ2-3; D not certain. Germline loops: CDR1 SQVTM, CDR2 ANQGSEA. V dropped 4 bases and J dropped 2 bases, with 10 bases sitting between them. The CDR3 covers 13 residues.